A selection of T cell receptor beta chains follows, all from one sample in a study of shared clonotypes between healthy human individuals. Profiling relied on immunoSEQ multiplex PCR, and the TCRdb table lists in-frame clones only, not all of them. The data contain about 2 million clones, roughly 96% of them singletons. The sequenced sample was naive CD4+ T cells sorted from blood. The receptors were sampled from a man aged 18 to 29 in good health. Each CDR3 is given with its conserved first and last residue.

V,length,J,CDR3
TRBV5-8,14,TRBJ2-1,CASSLTGPLNEQFF
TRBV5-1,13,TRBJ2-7,CASSTPDLREQYF
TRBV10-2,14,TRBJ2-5,CASSEGLGQETQYF
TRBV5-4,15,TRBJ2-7,CASSLGGQATYEQYF
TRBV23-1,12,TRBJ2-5,CASIRPQETQYF
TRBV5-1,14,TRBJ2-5,CASSSGRTRETQYF
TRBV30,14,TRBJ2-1,CAWSPGAGYNEQFF
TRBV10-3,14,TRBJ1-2,CAISDGTRNYGYTF
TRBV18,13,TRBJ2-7,CASSPSVTYEQYF
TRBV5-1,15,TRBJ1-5,CASSLEGLDNQPQHF
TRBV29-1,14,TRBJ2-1,CSVGGLALYNEQFF
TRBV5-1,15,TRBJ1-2,CASSLGQGSNYGYTF
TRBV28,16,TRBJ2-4,CASSGLDRSRGNIQYF
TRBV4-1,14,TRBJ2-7,CASTAGLASGEQYF
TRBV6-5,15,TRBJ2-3,CASRSATGGTDTQYF
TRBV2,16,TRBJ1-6,CASSEARRVGNSPLHF
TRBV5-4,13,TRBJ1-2,CASSLREAGGYTF
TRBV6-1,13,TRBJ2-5,CASSEKGSGTQYF
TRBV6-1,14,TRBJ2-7,CAGSSWDRGHEQYF
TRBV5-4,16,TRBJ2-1,CASSRKPGLVAPEQFF
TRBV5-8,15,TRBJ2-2,CASSLAISGTGELFF
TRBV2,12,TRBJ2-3,CASRGNTDTQYF
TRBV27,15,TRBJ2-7,CASSLAPLGSYEQYF
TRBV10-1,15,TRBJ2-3,CASSESALAVDTQYF
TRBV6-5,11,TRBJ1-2,CASWADYGYTF
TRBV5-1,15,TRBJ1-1,CASSRDGDDGTEAFF
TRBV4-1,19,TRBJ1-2,CASSQDRFRVDWMNYGYTF
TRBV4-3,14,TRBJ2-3,CASSQSDRGDTQYF
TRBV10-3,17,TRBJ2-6,CAISRDRFSSGANVLTF
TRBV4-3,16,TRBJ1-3,CASSPGTTSSGNTIYF
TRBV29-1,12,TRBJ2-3,CSVRPSGYTQYF
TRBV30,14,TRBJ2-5,CAVWTGVFQETQYF
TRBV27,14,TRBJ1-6,CASSSDRTYSPLHF
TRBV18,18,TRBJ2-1,CASSPIVLGTGVYLEQFF
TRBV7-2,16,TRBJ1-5,CASSTLPGGGDQPQHF
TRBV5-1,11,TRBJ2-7,CASSLSREQYF
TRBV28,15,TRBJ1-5,CASSRRAPSNQPQHF
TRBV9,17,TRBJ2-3,CASSADPGAEWGDTQYF
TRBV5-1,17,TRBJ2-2,CASSPSRDRGQVGELFF
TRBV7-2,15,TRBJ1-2,CASSRERTTGEGYTF
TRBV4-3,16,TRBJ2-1,CASSQDSLYLNNEQFF
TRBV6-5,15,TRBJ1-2,CASSTLQTEAYGYTF
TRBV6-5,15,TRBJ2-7,CASSPGWQNTYEQYF
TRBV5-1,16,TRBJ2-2,CASSLLSSGITGELFF
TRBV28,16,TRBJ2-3,CASSFLVLRGGDTQYF
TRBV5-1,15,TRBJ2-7,CASSLDTSGSWEQYF
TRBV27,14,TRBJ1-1,CASIQNGRNTEAFF
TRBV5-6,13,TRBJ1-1,CASSSLLNTEAFF
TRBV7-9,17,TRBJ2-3,CASSSQAFSASTDTQYF
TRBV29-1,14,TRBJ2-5,CSVEEPTGRETQYF
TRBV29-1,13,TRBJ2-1,CSVVAGVYNEQFF
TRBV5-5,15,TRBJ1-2,CASSLVGGFDYGYTF
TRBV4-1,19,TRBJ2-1,CASSQDALAGFEPINEQFF
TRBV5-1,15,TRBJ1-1,CASKVTGTWDTEAFF
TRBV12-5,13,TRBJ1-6,CASALGGAATLHF
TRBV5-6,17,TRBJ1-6,CASSALLGGTGNSPLHF
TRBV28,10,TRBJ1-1,CASTRGRAFF
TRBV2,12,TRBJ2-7,CASSESVVEQYF
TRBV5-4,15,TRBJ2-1,CASSGWDTGSDEQFF
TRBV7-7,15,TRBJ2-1,CASSVSGRANNEQFF